This TCR beta chain comes out of a study of shared clonotypes between healthy human individuals. V lost 5 bases and J lost 4, with 21 bases in between. This CDR3 is built from 17 residues. Germline V gene lookup returns CDR1 SGHVS and CDR2 FQNEAQ. An assay was performed, and its level was deep. The method was immunoSEQ multiplex PCR; TCRdb's version includes in-frame clones alone and lacks a portion of them. The table shows some 95,000 clones, with about two thirds occurring only once. What was sequenced was memory CD8+ T cells sorted from blood. Subset noted: CD45RO+ cells pooled with CCR7-negative TemRA cells. This sequence joins TRBV7-8 and TRBJ2-1; D is perhaps TRBD2 (7 bases). This TCR was recovered from a man aged 30 to 45 in good health. In nucleotides, the CDR3 is TGTGCCAGCAGCCCCAAGCGGGGAGGGGGGCAATACAATGAGCAGTTCTTC. Translating it yields CASSPKRGGGQYNEQFF.